The 8 T cell receptor beta chains presented below share a single source sample, sequenced in a study of cytomegalovirus exposure and HLA in healthy donors (dated by TCRdb to about 2017). Preparation of the library involved the immunoSEQ multiplex PCR assay. The table was pulled from immuneACCESS by TCRdb, which kept in-frame rearrangements only. Such tables lose some clones; where checked, under half of the loss comes from unresolved V genes, and the rest has no known cause. The sample data list about 57,000 clones, and 80% to 95% of these were observed just once. The ten largest account for approximately 5.5% of the sample. The sample was PBMCs. All receptors come from a woman in her late teens or twenties in good health and CMV-seronegative.

The genes are TRBV2 and TRBJ1-2, with D hard to call. There are 13 residues in the CDR3. The V and J ends lost 1 base and 5 bases respectively, with 8 bases between them. In germline, CDR1 is SNHLY, CDR2 FYNNEI. DNA of the CDR3: TGTGCCAGCAGTGAAGACGGTTGGTATGGCTACACCTTC. Amino acid sequence: CASSEDGWYGYTF.

The chain carries TRBV7-9 and TRBJ1-1; TRBD1 matches 8 bases. This CDR3 is built from 15 residues. V shed 5 bases, J shed 1 base, and the junction held 6 bases outside the gene matches. Germline V lookup: CDR1 SEHNR, CDR2 FQNEAQ (reference sequence). Written as DNA, the CDR3 is TGTGCCAGCAGCGTACAGGGGGTTAGGAACACTGAAGCTTTCTTT. It encodes CASSVQGVRNTEAFF.

This chain connects TRBV2 to TRBJ2-3; TRBD2 is a possible D gene (6 bases). The V gene's germline CDR1 is SNHLY and CDR2 FYNNEI. V was shortened by 3 bases and J by 4 bases, with 14 bases between the two germline ends. The CDR3 totals 15 residues. This chain's CDR3 is CASSDTGVAADTQYF. As DNA, the CDR3 is TGTGCCAGCAGTGACACGGGAGTGGCTGCAGATACGCAGTATTTT.

The chain is built from TRBV9 and TRBJ1-2, with D possibly being TRBD1 (5 bases). The germline CDR1 and CDR2 sequences are SGDLS and YYNGEE. Trimming left V 4 bases short and J 1 base short, with 8 bases between. The CDR3 loop spans 13 amino acids. CDR3 in DNA: TGTGCCAGCAGCCCCCAGGGTAACTATGGCTACACCTTC. Residues: CASSPQGNYGYTF.

The chain carries TRBV10-3 and TRBJ1-1; perhaps TRBD1 as D (5 bases). V lost 5 bases to trimming and J lost 5 bases, with 18 bases between them. Germline lookup yields CDR1 ENHRY and CDR2 SYGVKD. The CDR3 has 15 residues. This chain's CDR3 is CAISSQDAFGTEAFF. In nucleotides, the CDR3 is TGTGCCATCAGTTCACAGGACGCATTTGGGACTGAAGCTTTCTTT.

The chain has TRBV27 and TRBJ2-7; no firm D call. Looked up from germline, CDR1 is MNHEY and CDR2 is SMNVEV (reference sequence). CDR3 length equals 13 residues. V dropped 3 bases and J dropped 0 bases, with 6 bases sitting between them. DNA of the CDR3: TGTGCCAGCAGTTTTCGTAGCTCCTACGAGCAGTACTTC. Its protein product is CASSFRSSYEQYF.

The chain has TRBV6-5 and TRBJ2-4, with D uncertain. The CDR3 contains 13 residues. Germline CDR1 and CDR2: MNHEY and SVGAGI. V shed 6 bases and J shed 0 bases, with 6 bases lying between them. The CDR3 nucleotides are TGTGCCAGCAGGGCTCTAGCCAAAAACATTCAGTACTTC. It encodes CASRALAKNIQYF.

The chain has TRBV9 and TRBJ1-1, with TRBD1 identical over 8 bases. This CDR3 contains 15 residues. V lost 3 bases to trimming and J lost 4 bases; unmatched junction nucleotides: 8. Germline CDR1 reads SGDLS; CDR2 reads YYNGEE. CDR3 region: CASSAGTGGSTEAFF. CDR3 in DNA: TGTGCCAGCAGCGCCGGGACAGGAGGAAGCACTGAAGCTTTCTTT.